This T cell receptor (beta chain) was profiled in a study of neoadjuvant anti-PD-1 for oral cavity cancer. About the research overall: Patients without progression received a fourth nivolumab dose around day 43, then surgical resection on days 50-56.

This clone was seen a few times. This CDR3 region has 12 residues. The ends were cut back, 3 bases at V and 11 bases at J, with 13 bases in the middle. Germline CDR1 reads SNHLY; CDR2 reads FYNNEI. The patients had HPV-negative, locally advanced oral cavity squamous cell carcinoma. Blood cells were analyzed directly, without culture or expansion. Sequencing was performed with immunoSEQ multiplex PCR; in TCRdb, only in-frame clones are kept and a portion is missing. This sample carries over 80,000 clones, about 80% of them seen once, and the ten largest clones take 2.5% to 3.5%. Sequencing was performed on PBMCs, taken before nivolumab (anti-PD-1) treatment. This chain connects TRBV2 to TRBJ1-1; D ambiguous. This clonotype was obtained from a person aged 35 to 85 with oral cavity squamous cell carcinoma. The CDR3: CASSDNELRAFF. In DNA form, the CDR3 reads TGTGCCAGCAGTGACAACGAGTTACGGGCTTTCTTT.